Given below is one T cell receptor (beta chain) in context. The antigen remains undetermined. The sample is drawn from a study of vaccination and CD4 T cells after COVID-19. Study-wide background: Median time from COVID diagnosis to post-COVID sampling was over 85 days (35 to 161). Stimuli were overlapping spike peptide pools of SARS-CoV-2 and three common cold coronaviruses (HCoV-NL63, HCoV-OC43, HCoV-229E).

The CDR3 length is 15 residues. V dropped 1 base and J dropped 3 bases, with 12 bases sitting between them. Germline V gene lookup returns CDR1 SGHTA and CDR2 FQGTGA. The sample's treatment: approximately 11-day PBMC culture with coronavirus spike peptide pools or control peptides (ViraFEST assay). CD4+ T cells that had been cultured provided DNA sequenced with the Oncomine TCR Beta short-read assay. Researchers extracted genomic DNA from CD4+ T cells that had been cultured. TCRdb redid the calling of the PCR reads with MiXCR, one entry per CDR3 protein. The sample includes about 17,000 distinct CDR3 sequences, 48% seen only once; the top ten take around 5.3%.

The clonotype comes from a human donor who had recovered from COVID-19. The V gene is TRBV7-3, the J gene TRBJ1-1; D may be TRBD1 (5 bases). The starting material was CD4+ T cells from blood, cultured in vitro, obtained before SARS-CoV-2 vaccination. DNA of the CDR3: TGTGCCAGCAGCTTAATACGGGTGGGGGACACTGAAGCTTTCTTT. Translating gives CASSLIRVGDTEAFF.